The 26 T cell receptor beta chains in this list originate from one sample, sequenced in a study of early T cells in non-severe SARS-CoV-2 infection. TCRdb passed the 5' RACE reads through MiXCR, listing each CDR3 protein once. The sample carries tens of thousands of distinct CDR3 sequences, roughly 5.6% recorded once. The specimen was whole blood. Receptor source: an adult who was a healthcare worker with PCR-confirmed SARS-CoV-2 infection or an uninfected control (not recorded which).

This clonotype was detected ten times or more. V and J are TRBV27 and TRBJ2-1; D is unclear. The CDR3 runs to 16 residues. The V end was cut by 5 bases, the J end by 9 bases, with 23 bases between. Germline CDR1 is MNHEY and CDR2 is SMNVEV (reference sequence). This CDR3 is CASSPDRAPAPPEQFF. The CDR3 coding sequence is TGTGCCAGCAGTCCTGACCGGGCCCCAGCGCCTCCTGAGCAGTTCTTC.

This clonotype was found many times. The chain carries TRBV6-6 and TRBJ1-2; TRBD1 aligns across 9 bases. Germline values: CDR1 MNHNY, CDR2 SVGAGI (reference sequence). Losses at the gene ends were 5 bases for V and 4 bases for J; bases not matched to a gene: 14. The CDR3 has 17 residues. The CDR3 DNA sequence: TGTGCCAGCAGTAGTGCCGGGACAGGGACCTTAGCCTATGGCTACACCTTC. Amino acid sequence: CASSSAGTGTLAYGYTF.

This clonotype was detected ten times or more. The chain combines TRBV7-3 with TRBJ1-2; D not resolved. This CDR3 region has 14 residues. Germline V gene sequence: CDR1 SGHTA, CDR2 FQGTGA. V was shortened by 5 bases and J by 3 bases, with 13 bases between the two germline ends. DNA of the CDR3: TGTGCCAGCAGCCCAGGCCCTGCGGACTATGGCTACACCTTC. Amino acids: CASSPGPADYGYTF.

This clonotype was counted between two and nine times. This chain uses TRBV10-3 with TRBJ2-1; 9 positions match TRBD1. Germline V gene data show CDR1 as ENHRY and CDR2 as SYGVKD. The J segment lost 5 bases and the V segment lost 6 bases, leaving 2 bases of the junction unmatched. This CDR3 is built from 13 residues. The CDR3 DNA follows: TGTGCCATCAGAGGGACAGGGAACAATGAGCAGTTCTTC. Its protein product is CAIRGTGNNEQFF.

Ten or more counts support this clonotype. The V and J genes are TRBV7-9 and TRBJ2-7; no reliable D call. The CDR3 loop spans 11 amino acids. Trimming took 1 base from V and 6 from J, leaving 4 bases between them. CDR1 SEHNR and CDR2 FQNEAQ come from the germline V gene (reference sequence). This CDR3 reads CASSLGPEQYF. CDR3 nucleotides: TGTGCCAGCAGCTTAGGCCCCGAGCAGTACTTC. Based on the CDR3 plus reference TRBV7-9 and TRBJ2-7, the full variable domain is DTGVSQNPRHKITKRGQNVTFRCDPISEHNRLYWYRQTLGQGPEFLTYFQNEAQLEKSRLLSDRFSAERPKGSFSTLEIQRTEQGDSAMYLCASSLGPEQYFGPGTRLTVT.

This clonotype was picked up a small number of times. The chain employs TRBV20-1 and TRBJ2-1; no clear D. The CDR3 length is 12 residues. Trimming removed 6 bases at V and 9 bases at J, with 15 bases between. From germline, CDR1 is DFQATT and CDR2 SNEGSKA (reference sequence). CDR3 sequence: CSAANLWSEQFF. As DNA, the CDR3 is TGCAGTGCCGCGAACCTATGGAGTGAGCAGTTCTTC.

This clonotype was counted a single time. A much more abundant neighbour one base away suggests this may be a read error. The chain uses TRBV12-3 or TRBV12-4 and TRBJ1-2; D is uncertain. The CDR3 totals 13 residues. V gave up 3 bases and J gave up 6 bases, with 11 bases separating them. The CDR3 DNA sequence: TGTGCCAGCAGTTTTGGGGATTACAATGGCTACACCTTC. It yields the protein CASSFGDYNGYTF.

This clonotype occurred many times. The chain employs TRBV7-6 and TRBJ2-5; TRBD1 aligns across 8 bases. The germline V gene encodes CDR1 SGHVS and CDR2 FNYEAQ. V was pared by 6 bases and J by 5 bases, with 8 bases of the junction left unmatched. The CDR3 is 14 amino acids. The CDR3 sequence is CASSPGQGMETQYF. The CDR3 nucleotides are TGTGCCAGCAGTCCAGGACAGGGCATGGAGACCCAGTACTTC. Looking up the rest from reference TRBV7-6 and TRBJ2-5 gives the full variable domain: GAGVSQSPRYKVTKRGQDVALRCDPISGHVSLYWYRQALGQGPEFLTYFNYEAQQDKSGLPNDRFSAERPEGSISTLTIQRTEQRDSAMYRCASSPGQGMETQYFGPGTRLLVL.

This clonotype has more than one count but fewer than ten. The chain combines TRBV7-2 with TRBJ2-7; 13 bases agree with TRBD2. The CDR3 contains 19 residues. Germline V lookup: CDR1 SGHTA, CDR2 FQGNSA. Trimming cost V 4 bases and J 0 bases; bases outside gene matches: 12. In DNA form, the CDR3 reads TGTGCCAGCAGCTCCCCGCCGGGACTAGCGGGACCGAGCTCCTACGAGCAGTACTTC. The encoded protein is CASSSPPGLAGPSSYEQYF.

In this sample, this clonotype turned up many times. The V call is TRBV6-5, the J call TRBJ2-2, with D maybe TRBD2 (5 bases). V shed 5 bases and J shed 10 bases, with 17 bases lying between them. This CDR3 is built from 14 residues. The germline V gene encodes CDR1 MNHEY and CDR2 SVGAGI. The CDR3, as DNA: TGTGCCAGCAGTGGGTCCGGGGTCCCCCAGGAGCTGTTTTTT. It translates to CASSGSGVPQELFF.

This clonotype was recorded many times. The V and J genes are TRBV12-5 and TRBJ2-7; 7 nucleotides match TRBD1. The ends lost 4 bases at V and 9 bases at J; junction bases unmatched: 6. Germline CDR1 and CDR2: LGHNT and FRNRAP. The CDR3 runs to 12 residues. CDR3 bases: TGTGCTAGTGGTTGGACAGGAGAGGTGCAGTACTTC. Residues: CASGWTGEVQYF.

This clonotype was found many times. The junction and the germline gene differ at one end; a read error may be behind it. V usage is TRBV7-2 and J usage is TRBJ2-4; 11 bases are shared with TRBD2. The V gene's germline CDR1 is SGHTA and CDR2 FQGNSA. The CDR3 sequence is 16 residues long. Here the CDR3 DNA reads TGTGCCAGCAGCCCACGTTCACTAGCGGGGGAGCCCTTACGATTCTTC. The encoded protein is CASSPRSLAGEPLRFF.

This clonotype was seen ten or more times. This CDR3 reads CASSWAMGSTYEQFF. CDR3 DNA: TGTGCCAGCAGTTGGGCGATGGGGAGTACATATGAGCAGTTCTTC. This chain links TRBV11-2 with TRBJ2-1; a possible D gene is TRBD2 (5 bases). V was trimmed by 6 bases and J by 8 bases, leaving 20 bases between them. CDR3 length: 15 residues. Germline V gene lookup returns CDR1 SGHAT and CDR2 FQNNGV.

This clonotype was detected ten times or more. The V call is TRBV9, the J call TRBJ2-1; 9 bases are a match to TRBD2. The CDR3 spans 15 residues. V lost 1 base, J lost 8 bases, and 7 bases stayed unmatched. Germline assignment: CDR1 SGDLS and CDR2 YYNGEE. DNA for the CDR3: TGTGCCAGCAGCGTACGCGGGGGGGCCGTAGATGAGCAGTTCTTC. Translating gives CASSVRGGAVDEQFF.

This clonotype has a count of ten or more. This rearrangement joins TRBV7-6 to TRBJ2-1; D is possibly TRBD2 (5 bases). From germline, CDR1 is SGHVS and CDR2 FNYEAQ. Trimming shortened V by 1 base and J by 7 bases, and 26 bases separated the two germline ends. There are 19 residues in the CDR3. CDR3 bases: TGTGCCAGCAGCTTAGAATCTTCCGCGGCGGGTGGGCATCTAAATGAGCAGTTCTTC. Residues: CASSLESSAAGGHLNEQFF.

The gene calls are TRBV7-9 and TRBJ2-7, with TRBD1 matching 9 bases. Germline values: CDR1 SEHNR, CDR2 FQNEAQ (reference sequence). The CDR3 spans 15 residues. Losses at the gene ends were 0 bases for V and 2 bases for J; bases not matched to a gene: 2. For the CDR3, the DNA is TGTGCCAGCAGCTTAGCGGGACAGGGAGCCTACGAGCAGTACTTC. It is translated as CASSLAGQGAYEQYF.

This clonotype was recorded many times. J is TRBJ2-7 and V is TRBV6-1, with 13 positions matching TRBD2. Unmatched junction bases numbered 5, after V lost 8 bases and J lost 1 base. Germline loops: CDR1 MNHNS, CDR2 SASEGT. The CDR3 sequence is 15 residues long. This CDR3 reads CASAGLAGDSYEQYF. CDR3 DNA: TGTGCCAGCGCTGGACTAGCGGGGGATTCCTACGAGCAGTACTTC.

This clonotype was seen ten or more times. The chain has TRBV5-4 and TRBJ2-5; D is uncertain. V was pared by 4 bases and J by 1 base, with 14 bases between. The germline V gene has CDR1 SGHNT and CDR2 YYREEE (reference sequence). There are 15 residues in the CDR3. The DNA of the CDR3 is TGTGCCAGCAGCACGAACTTAGGGATCCAAGAGACCCAGTACTTC. It specifies CASSTNLGIQETQYF.

A single count supports this clonotype. A much larger clone lies one base from this, so it may be a read error. V gene TRBV10-3 combines with J gene TRBJ2-3; D may be TRBD1 or TRBD2 (5 bases each). CDR1 and CDR2 from the germline V gene are ENHRY and SYGVKD. This CDR3 has 16 amino acids. The CDR3 is CAISTPGAALADTQNF. In DNA form, the CDR3 reads TGTGCCATCAGTACCCCCGGGGCGGCCCTGGCAGATACGCAGAATTTT.

The table lists this clonotype with a few counts. V gene TRBV4-1 combines with J gene TRBJ2-1; 7 bases align to TRBD1. The CDR3 is 15 residues long. The germline gives CDR1 MGHRA, CDR2 YSYEKL. Germline trimming cut 3 bases from V and 4 bases from J; bases unmatched to any gene: 6. For the CDR3, the DNA is TGCGCCAGCAGCCAGTGGGACAGAACATACAATGAGCAGTTCTTC. Its translation is CASSQWDRTYNEQFF.

This clonotype was detected many times. The rearrangement joins TRBV25-1 to TRBJ2-7; possibly TRBD1 for D (6 bases). V lost 9 bases to trimming and J lost 4 bases, with 25 bases between them. Germline-derived CDR1 and CDR2 are MGHDK and SYGVNS. This CDR3 region has 16 residues. The CDR3, as DNA: TGTGCCAGAGAAAGAATGGGCAGGGGTAACGGGTACGAGCAGTACTTC. This gives the protein CARERMGRGNGYEQYF.

This clonotype appeared many times. The chain carries TRBV30 and TRBJ2-3; D possibly matches TRBD1 or TRBD2 (5 bases each). Trimming removed 3 bases at V and 2 bases at J, with 9 bases between. The CDR3 loop spans 13 amino acids. Per germline, CDR1 GTSNPN and CDR2 SVGIG (reference sequence). DNA for the CDR3: TGTGCCTGGAGCTGGGGGTCCACAGATACGCAGTATTTT. Its protein product is CAWSWGSTDTQYF.

This clonotype was recorded at least ten times. V and J are TRBV30 and TRBJ2-5; 8 bases line up with TRBD2. This CDR3 spans 12 amino acids. Unmatched junction bases numbered 9, after V lost 2 bases and J lost 13 bases. The germline gives CDR1 GTSNPN, CDR2 SVGIG (reference sequence). The CDR3 sequence is CAWSPFSGTRYF. Here the CDR3 DNA reads TGTGCCTGGAGTCCCTTTAGCGGGACTAGGTACTTC.

This clonotype was detected many times. A junction boundary mismatches the germline segment, possibly from a read error. This sequence joins TRBV13 and TRBJ1-3, with D uncertain. CDR1 and CDR2 (germline): PRHDT, FYEKMQ (reference sequence). The CDR3 is made up of 13 amino acids. In DNA form, the CDR3 reads TGTGCCAGCAGGGAATCCTCTGAAAACACCATATATTTT. Translated: CASRESSENTIYF.

This clonotype was detected a few times. For the CDR3, the DNA is TGTGCCAGCCGGGGGCAGGCCGGGCAGCCCCAGCATTTT. This translates into CASRGQAGQPQHF. The rearrangement links TRBV10-3 to TRBJ1-5; D is possibly TRBD1 (6 bases). The germline V gene has CDR1 ENHRY and CDR2 SYGVKD. V shed 10 bases and J shed 7 bases, with 17 bases lying between them. The CDR3 length is 13 residues.

This clonotype was seen repeatedly, ten times or more. The chain has TRBV18 and TRBJ1-1; the match to TRBD1 covers 7 bases. The CDR3 sequence is 16 residues long. Unmatched junction bases numbered 10, after V lost 1 base and J lost 5 bases. From germline, CDR1 is KGHSH and CDR2 LQKENI. The CDR3 DNA sequence: TGTGCCAGCTCACCACTGACAGGGTGGGCAGGGACTGAAGCTTTCTTT. Residues: CASSPLTGWAGTEAFF.